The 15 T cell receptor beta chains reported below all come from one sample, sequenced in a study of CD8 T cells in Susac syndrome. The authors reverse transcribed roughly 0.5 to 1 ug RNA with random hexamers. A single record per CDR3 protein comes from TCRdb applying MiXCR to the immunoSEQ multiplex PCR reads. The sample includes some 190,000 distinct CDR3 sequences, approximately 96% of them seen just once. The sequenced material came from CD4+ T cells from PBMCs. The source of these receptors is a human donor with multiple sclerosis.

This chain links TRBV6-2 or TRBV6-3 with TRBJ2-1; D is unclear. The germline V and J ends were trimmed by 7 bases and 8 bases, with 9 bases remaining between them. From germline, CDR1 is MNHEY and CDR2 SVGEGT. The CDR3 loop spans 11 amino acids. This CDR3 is CASIDRYEQFF. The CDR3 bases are TGTGCCAGCATTGACCGGTATGAGCAGTTCTTC.

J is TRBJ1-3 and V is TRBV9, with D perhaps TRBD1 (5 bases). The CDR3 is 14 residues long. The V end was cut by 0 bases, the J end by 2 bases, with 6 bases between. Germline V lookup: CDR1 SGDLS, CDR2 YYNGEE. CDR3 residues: CASSVEQAGNTIYF. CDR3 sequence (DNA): TGTGCCAGCAGCGTAGAACAGGCTGGAAACACCATATATTTT.

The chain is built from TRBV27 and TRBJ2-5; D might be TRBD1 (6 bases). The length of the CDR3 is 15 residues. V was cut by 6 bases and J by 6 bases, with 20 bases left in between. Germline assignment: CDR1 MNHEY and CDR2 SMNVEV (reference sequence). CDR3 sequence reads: CASSLFSGAGKTQYF. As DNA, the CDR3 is TGTGCCAGCAGCCTCTTTTCAGGGGCTGGAAAGACCCAGTACTTC.

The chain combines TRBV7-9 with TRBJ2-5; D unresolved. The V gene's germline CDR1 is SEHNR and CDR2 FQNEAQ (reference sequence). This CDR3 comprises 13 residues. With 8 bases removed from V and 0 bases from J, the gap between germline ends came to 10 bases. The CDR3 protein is CASSIRYQETQYF. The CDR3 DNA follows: TGTGCCAGCTCAATCAGATACCAAGAGACCCAGTACTTC.

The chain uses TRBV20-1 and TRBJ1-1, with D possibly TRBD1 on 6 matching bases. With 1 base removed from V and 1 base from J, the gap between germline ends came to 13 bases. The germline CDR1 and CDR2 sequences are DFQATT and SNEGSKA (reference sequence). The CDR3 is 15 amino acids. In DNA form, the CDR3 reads TGCAGTGCTAGAGGAGCAGGGGCTCCGAACACTGAAGCTTTCTTT. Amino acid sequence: CSARGAGAPNTEAFF.

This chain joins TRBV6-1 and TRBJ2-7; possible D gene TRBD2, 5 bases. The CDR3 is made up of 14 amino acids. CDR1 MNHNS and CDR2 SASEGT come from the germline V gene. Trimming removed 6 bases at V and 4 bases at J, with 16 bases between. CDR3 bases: TGTGCCAGCAGCCGGAGGACTCCTTCGTACGAGCAGTACTTC. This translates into CASSRRTPSYEQYF.

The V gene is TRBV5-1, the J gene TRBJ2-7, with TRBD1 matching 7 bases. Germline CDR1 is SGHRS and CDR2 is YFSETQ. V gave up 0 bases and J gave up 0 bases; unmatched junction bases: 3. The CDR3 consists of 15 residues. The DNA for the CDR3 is TGCGCCAGCAGCTTGGAGGGGGCTACCTCCTACGAGCAGTACTTC. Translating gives CASSLEGATSYEQYF.

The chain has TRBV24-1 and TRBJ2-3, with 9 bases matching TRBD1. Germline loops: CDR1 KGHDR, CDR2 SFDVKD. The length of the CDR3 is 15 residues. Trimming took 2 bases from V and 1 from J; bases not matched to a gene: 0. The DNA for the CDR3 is TGTGCCACCAGTGATTGGACAGGGGGCACAGATACGCAGTATTTT. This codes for CATSDWTGGTDTQYF.

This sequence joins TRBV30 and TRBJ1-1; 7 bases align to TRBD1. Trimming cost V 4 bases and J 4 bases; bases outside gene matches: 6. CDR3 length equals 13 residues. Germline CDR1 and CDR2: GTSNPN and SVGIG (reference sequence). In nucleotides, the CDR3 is TGTGCCTGGACACAGGGGCTATTCACTGAAGCTTTCTTT. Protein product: CAWTQGLFTEAFF.

The CDR3 DNA is TGTGCTAGTGGACTTGGACCGGGTGGCTACACCTTC. The encoded protein is CASGLGPGGYTF. This chain joins TRBV12-5 and TRBJ1-2, with D hard to call. V was pared by 6 bases and J by 7 bases, with 12 bases between. There are 12 residues in the CDR3. Germline V CDR1 and CDR2: LGHNT, FRNRAP.

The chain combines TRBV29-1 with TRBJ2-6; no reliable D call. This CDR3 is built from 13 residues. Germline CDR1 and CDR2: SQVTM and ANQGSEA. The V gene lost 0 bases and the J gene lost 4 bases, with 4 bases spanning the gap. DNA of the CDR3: TGCAGCGTTGAAGAAGGCGGGGCCAACGTCCTGACTTTC. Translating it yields CSVEEGGANVLTF. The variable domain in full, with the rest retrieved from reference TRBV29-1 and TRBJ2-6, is SAVISQKPSRDICQRGTSLTIQCQVDSQVTMMFWYRQQPGQSLTLIATANQGSEATYESGFVIDKFPISRPNLTFSTLTVSNMSPEDSSIYLCSVEEGGANVLTFGAGSRLTVL.

CDR3 protein: CSVGEVGEQYF. The DNA for the CDR3 is TGCAGCGTTGGAGAGGTGGGCGAGCAGTACTTC. V gene TRBV29-1 combines with J gene TRBJ2-7; D is unclear. Between the trimmed V and J ends, which lost 4 bases and 6 bases, there was a span of 10 bases. Germline V gene lookup returns CDR1 SQVTM and CDR2 ANQGSEA. The CDR3 totals 11 residues.

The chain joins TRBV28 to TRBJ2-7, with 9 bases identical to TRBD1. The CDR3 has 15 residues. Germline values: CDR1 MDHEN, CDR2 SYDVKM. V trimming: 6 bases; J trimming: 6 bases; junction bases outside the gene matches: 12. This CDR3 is CASSQVTGGFSEQYF. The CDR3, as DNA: TGTGCCAGCAGCCAAGTGACAGGGGGATTTAGCGAGCAGTACTTC. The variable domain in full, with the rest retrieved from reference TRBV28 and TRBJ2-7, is DVKVTQSSRYLVKRTGEKVFLECVQDMDHENMFWYRQDPGLGLRLIYFSYDVKMKEKGDIPEGYSVSREKKERFSLILESASTNQTSMYLCASSQVTGGFSEQYFGPGTRLTVT.

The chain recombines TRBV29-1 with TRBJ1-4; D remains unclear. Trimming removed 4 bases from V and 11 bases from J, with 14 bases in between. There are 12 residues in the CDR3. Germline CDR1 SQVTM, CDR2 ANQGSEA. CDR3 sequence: CSVGGSPGKLFF. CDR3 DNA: TGCAGCGTTGGGGGATCGCCGGGGAAACTGTTTTTT.

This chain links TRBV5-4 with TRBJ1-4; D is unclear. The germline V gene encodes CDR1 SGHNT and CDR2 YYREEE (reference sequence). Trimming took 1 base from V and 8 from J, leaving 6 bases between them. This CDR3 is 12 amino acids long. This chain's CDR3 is CASSLKDEKLFF. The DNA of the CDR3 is TGTGCCAGCAGCTTGAAGGACGAAAAACTGTTTTTT.